The rows below give T cell receptor beta chains drawn from one sample of a study of identical twins. TCRdb used MiXCR to reprocess the 5' RACE reads, holding one entry per CDR3 protein. The sample holds 210,000 or so distinct CDR3 sequences, 15% to 20% seen once. The data also belong to a second study, concerning T cells expressing NK-cell markers.

Input material: CD8+ T cells sorted from blood. These receptors were collected from a woman in her late teens or twenties in good health. CDR3s include the opening cysteine and the closing phenylalanine or tryptophan. Each record gives: CDR3 DNA, CDR3 protein, J gene, D gene, V gene, clone size. The D gene is left open where the match is weak. Clone size is not always given. Where it is, it says once, few, many or a class for expanded clones.

CDR3 DNA: TGTGCCTCGACCCTCCGGACCGGTAGCGTGGAGACCCAGTACTTC; CDR3 protein: CASTLRTGSVETQYF; J gene: TRBJ2-5; D gene: .; V gene: TRBV28; clone size: few
CDR3 DNA: TGTGCCAGCAGCCCAATGACGGGGGGGATACCTGAAGCTTTCTTT; CDR3 protein: CASSPMTGGIPEAFF; J gene: TRBJ1-1; D gene: .; V gene: TRBV4-2; clone size: .
CDR3 DNA: TGCGCCAGCAGCCAAGGACTTACCCGCGGAGCCAACACAGATACGCAGTATTTT; CDR3 protein: CASSQGLTRGANTDTQYF; J gene: TRBJ2-3; D gene: .; V gene: TRBV4-3; clone size: few
CDR3 DNA: TGCGCCAGCAGCTCAATAGGCAATGAGCAGTTCTTC; CDR3 protein: CASSSIGNEQFF; J gene: TRBJ2-1; D gene: .; V gene: TRBV5-1; clone size: few
CDR3 DNA: TGTGCCAGCAGCTTAGATGGAGGGGTCTCCTACGAGCAGTACTTC; CDR3 protein: CASSLDGGVSYEQYF; J gene: TRBJ2-7; D gene: .; V gene: TRBV7-9; clone size: few
CDR3 DNA: TGTGCCAGCAGCCACCAACTGGACTACAATGAGCAGTTCTTC; CDR3 protein: CASSHQLDYNEQFF; J gene: TRBJ2-1; D gene: .; V gene: TRBV9; clone size: many
CDR3 DNA: TGTGCCAGCAGCTTAAGGGGTATGGGGAGTGACGCAGATACGCAGTATTTT; CDR3 protein: CASSLRGMGSDADTQYF; J gene: TRBJ2-3; D gene: .; V gene: TRBV7-9; clone size: .
CDR3 DNA: TGTGCCAGCAGTCCAACAAACACTGAAGCTTTCTTT; CDR3 protein: CASSPTNTEAFF; J gene: TRBJ1-1; D gene: .; V gene: TRBV12-3/TRBV12-4; clone size: few
CDR3 DNA: TGTGCCAGCAGCTCTACTAGCAACGAGCAGTACTTC; CDR3 protein: CASSSTSNEQYF; J gene: TRBJ2-7; D gene: .; V gene: TRBV13; clone size: .
CDR3 DNA: TGCAGCGTTCTCTCCGGACAGGGCCAACTGTTTTTT; CDR3 protein: CSVLSGQGQLFF; J gene: TRBJ1-4; D gene: TRBD1; V gene: TRBV29-1; clone size: many
CDR3 DNA: TGCAGTGCTAGAGATCGAGTGTATGGCTACACCTTC; CDR3 protein: CSARDRVYGYTF; J gene: TRBJ1-2; D gene: .; V gene: TRBV20-1; clone size: .
CDR3 DNA: TGTGCCACCGCAGTAGCGGGGGGCCGTATCGATGAGCAGTTCTTC; CDR3 protein: CATAVAGGRIDEQFF; J gene: TRBJ2-1; D gene: TRBD2; V gene: TRBV2; clone size: few
CDR3 DNA: TGCAGTGCCACTCCGAGACTAGGGTACGAGCAGTACTTC; CDR3 protein: CSATPRLGYEQYF; J gene: TRBJ2-7; D gene: .; V gene: TRBV20-1; clone size: few
CDR3 DNA: TGCAGCGCCAAATTGACAGGGATGAACACTGAAGCTTTCTTT; CDR3 protein: CSAKLTGMNTEAFF; J gene: TRBJ1-1; D gene: TRBD1; V gene: TRBV29-1; clone size: many
CDR3 DNA: TGTGCCAGGGAGGAGGGTACTGAAGCTTTCTTT; CDR3 protein: CAREEGTEAFF; J gene: TRBJ1-1; D gene: .; V gene: TRBV2; clone size: few
CDR3 DNA: TGTGCCAGCAGTCTGGCAGGGGGTGGTCTATTCTACGAGCAGTACTTC; CDR3 protein: CASSLAGGGLFYEQYF; J gene: TRBJ2-7; D gene: TRBD1; V gene: TRBV27; clone size: few
CDR3 DNA: TGCGCCAGCAGCACCTCCGGGACAGGGGTCCACGAGCAGTACTTC; CDR3 protein: CASSTSGTGVHEQYF; J gene: TRBJ2-7; D gene: TRBD1; V gene: TRBV5-1; clone size: .
CDR3 DNA: TGCGCCAGCAGCTTATTTTTCGGGGCTGGGGCTGAAGCTTTCTTT; CDR3 protein: CASSLFFGAGAEAFF; J gene: TRBJ1-1; D gene: .; V gene: TRBV5-1; clone size: few
CDR3 DNA: TGCGCCAGCAGCCAATGGACCTTTGGTCGACAGGGTGGTGATAATGAGCAGTTCTTC; CDR3 protein: CASSQWTFGRQGGDNEQFF; J gene: TRBJ2-1; D gene: TRBD1; V gene: TRBV4-3; clone size: medium-sized
CDR3 DNA: TGTGCCAGCAAGGGTTCGGGGAATACGCAGTATTTT; CDR3 protein: CASKGSGNTQYF; J gene: TRBJ2-3; D gene: .; V gene: TRBV6-5; clone size: few
CDR3 DNA: TGCGCCAGCAGCTTGGGGGACAGGTTCAATCAGCCCCAGCATTTT; CDR3 protein: CASSLGDRFNQPQHF; J gene: TRBJ1-5; D gene: TRBD1; V gene: TRBV5-1; clone size: few
CDR3 DNA: TGTGCCAGCGGATTGGGACTAGCGGCATCCTACGAGCAGTACTTC; CDR3 protein: CASGLGLAASYEQYF; J gene: TRBJ2-7; D gene: TRBD2; V gene: TRBV6-2/TRBV6-3; clone size: few
CDR3 DNA: TGTGCCAGCAGCTCGGGGGTAAGGCAAGAGACCCAGTACTTC; CDR3 protein: CASSSGVRQETQYF; J gene: TRBJ2-5; D gene: .; V gene: TRBV5-5; clone size: few
CDR3 DNA: TGTGCCAGCAGCGCACCGGACCAGCCCCAGCATTTT; CDR3 protein: CASSAPDQPQHF; J gene: TRBJ1-5; D gene: .; V gene: TRBV7-6; clone size: .
CDR3 DNA: TGTGCCAGCAGCTTAGTCTCCTCCGCCTACGAGCAGTACTTC; CDR3 protein: CASSLVSSAYEQYF; J gene: TRBJ2-7; D gene: .; V gene: TRBV11-3; clone size: few
CDR3 DNA: TGTGCCAGCAGCTTACTGGACATCTACAATGAGCAGTTCTTC; CDR3 protein: CASSLLDIYNEQFF; J gene: TRBJ2-1; D gene: .; V gene: TRBV7-8; clone size: .
CDR3 DNA: TGTGCCAGCAGCCAAGAGAGGGGTAGCGGGGGACAAGAGACCCAGTACTTC; CDR3 protein: CASSQERGSGGQETQYF; J gene: TRBJ2-5; D gene: TRBD2; V gene: TRBV3-1; clone size: .
CDR3 DNA: TGTGCCAGCCGCCGACTTAAACATGAGCAGTTCTTC; CDR3 protein: CASRRLKHEQFF; J gene: TRBJ2-1; D gene: .; V gene: TRBV7-8; clone size: .
CDR3 DNA: TGCAGTGCTAGAGGAGGCAGGGGCCAAGAGACCCAGTACTTC; CDR3 protein: CSARGGRGQETQYF; J gene: TRBJ2-5; D gene: .; V gene: TRBV20-1; clone size: .
CDR3 DNA: TGTGCCAGCAGCAAATTGCACGGGAGAAGGTTCAACGAGCAGTACTTC; CDR3 protein: CASSKLHGRRFNEQYF; J gene: TRBJ2-7; D gene: .; V gene: TRBV21-1; clone size: few
CDR3 DNA: TGTGCCAGCAGATTTAGCGGGACAAAAATCGACGAGCAGTACTTC; CDR3 protein: CASRFSGTKIDEQYF; J gene: TRBJ2-7; D gene: TRBD2; V gene: TRBV2; clone size: .
CDR3 DNA: TGTGCCAGCAGTGCTTTGACAGGGGCCGGGGAAGGCTACACCTTC; CDR3 protein: CASSALTGAGEGYTF; J gene: TRBJ1-2; D gene: TRBD1; V gene: TRBV2; clone size: .
CDR3 DNA: TGTGCCAGCAGCGTGGGACTAGCGGAAAACTACGAGCAGTACTTC; CDR3 protein: CASSVGLAENYEQYF; J gene: TRBJ2-7; D gene: TRBD2; V gene: TRBV7-9; clone size: few
CDR3 DNA: TGTGCCAGCAGCTGGTCTTTAAGTAGCAACAATGAGCAGTTCTTC; CDR3 protein: CASSWSLSSNNEQFF; J gene: TRBJ2-1; D gene: .; V gene: TRBV7-3; clone size: few
CDR3 DNA: TGTGCCATCAGTGAAGGTTCACAAGGAGCTTTCTTT; CDR3 protein: CAISEGSQGAFF; J gene: TRBJ1-1; D gene: .; V gene: TRBV10-3; clone size: .
CDR3 DNA: TGTGCCAGCAGCACGAGGGACAGGGATGGCGGAGATACGCAGTATTTT; CDR3 protein: CASSTRDRDGGDTQYF; J gene: TRBJ2-3; D gene: TRBD1; V gene: TRBV7-9; clone size: .
CDR3 DNA: TGTGCCAGCAGCCAAGGGCAGGGGGATCAGCCCCAGCATTTT; CDR3 protein: CASSQGQGDQPQHF; J gene: TRBJ1-5; D gene: TRBD1; V gene: TRBV14; clone size: .
CDR3 DNA: TGTGCCAGCAGCCAAACCGGGCCTTATACGCAGTATTTT; CDR3 protein: CASSQTGPYTQYF; J gene: TRBJ2-3; D gene: .; V gene: TRBV3-1; clone size: .
CDR3 DNA: TGTGCCAGCAGCGTAAGGGGTCTGGAGACTAGCGCCTACAATGAGCAGTTCTTC; CDR3 protein: CASSVRGLETSAYNEQFF; J gene: TRBJ2-1; D gene: TRBD2; V gene: TRBV12-3/TRBV12-4; clone size: .
CDR3 DNA: TGTGCCAGCCAGGCCTGGGACGGGAAAAGCAATGAGCAGTTCTTC; CDR3 protein: CASQAWDGKSNEQFF; J gene: TRBJ2-1; D gene: .; V gene: TRBV14; clone size: few
CDR3 DNA: TGTGCCAGCAGCCCCCCCCCCGGGGGCGGGTACAATGAGCAGTTCTTC; CDR3 protein: CASSPPPGGGYNEQFF; J gene: TRBJ2-1; D gene: .; V gene: TRBV14; clone size: few
CDR3 DNA: TGCGCCAGCAGCCAAGGTCATTTGGAGGAGCAGTTCTTC; CDR3 protein: CASSQGHLEEQFF; J gene: TRBJ2-1; D gene: .; V gene: TRBV4-3; clone size: many
CDR3 DNA: TGTGCCAGCAGCCCCTGGACTAGCGGGAGGGCCGTGTACGAGCAGTACTTC; CDR3 protein: CASSPWTSGRAVYEQYF; J gene: TRBJ2-7; D gene: TRBD2; V gene: TRBV7-8; clone size: .
CDR3 DNA: TGTGCCAGCAGCCGACTAGCGGGAGTAGAGACCCAGTACTTC; CDR3 protein: CASSRLAGVETQYF; J gene: TRBJ2-5; D gene: TRBD2; V gene: TRBV7-2; clone size: .
CDR3 DNA: TGTGCCAGCAGCCCCGCCGCCAGTGAGCAGTACTTC; CDR3 protein: CASSPAASEQYF; J gene: TRBJ2-7; D gene: .; V gene: TRBV5-6; clone size: many
CDR3 DNA: TGTGCCAGCAGCGAAGGCGGCGCGAACGAGCAGTACTTC; CDR3 protein: CASSEGGANEQYF; J gene: TRBJ2-7; D gene: .; V gene: TRBV9; clone size: .
CDR3 DNA: TGTGCCAGCAGCGGCGGTAGCGGGAGGCGCCCGGAGCAGTATTTT; CDR3 protein: CASSGGSGRRPEQYF; J gene: TRBJ2-3; D gene: TRBD2; V gene: TRBV14; clone size: .
CDR3 DNA: TGTGCCAGCAGCTTAACGGGGTCGGAGAACACTGAAGCTTTCTTT; CDR3 protein: CASSLTGSENTEAFF; J gene: TRBJ1-1; D gene: .; V gene: TRBV7-3; clone size: .